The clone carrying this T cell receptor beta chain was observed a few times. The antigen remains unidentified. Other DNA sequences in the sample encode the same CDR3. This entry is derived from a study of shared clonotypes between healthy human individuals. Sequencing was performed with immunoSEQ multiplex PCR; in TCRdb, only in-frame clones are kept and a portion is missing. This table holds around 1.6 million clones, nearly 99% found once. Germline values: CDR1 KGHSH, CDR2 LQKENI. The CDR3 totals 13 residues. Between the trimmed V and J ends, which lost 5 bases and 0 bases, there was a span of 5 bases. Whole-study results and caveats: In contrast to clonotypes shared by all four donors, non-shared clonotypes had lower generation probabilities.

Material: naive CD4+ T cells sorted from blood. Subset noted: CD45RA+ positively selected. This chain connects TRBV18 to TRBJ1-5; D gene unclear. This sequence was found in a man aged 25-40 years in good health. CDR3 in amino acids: CASSGDSNQPQHF. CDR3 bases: TGTGCCAGCTCAGGGGATAGCAATCAGCCCCAGCATTTT.